These T cell receptor beta chains were read from a single sample in a study of cytotoxic CD8 clonotypes in ibrutinib-treated CLL. Here immunoSEQ multiplex PCR was the method, and the copy in TCRdb shows in-frame clones only, minus some. This sample has approximately 350,000 clones, with 67% found just once. The sample was PBMCs, taken after 36 months of ibrutinib treatment. The receptors were sampled from a human donor with chronic lymphocytic leukemia. Each CDR3 is given without its conserved first and last residue. The order of the fields is clone size, V gene, CDR3 length, CDR3 protein. Size is stated for part of the rows, as once, few or many counts, or as a class when the clone is expanded.

few TRBV27 13 ASSQGRDLSYEQY
once TRBV6-5 12 ASTIAGSYNEQF
. TRBV2 13 ASTLGGPGANVLT
once TRBV5-1 11 ASSQGSEGTQY
. TRBV2 11 ASNSGRAPEQF
once TRBV7-8 13 ASSLTQGAFYGYT
. TRBV6-1 10 ASRIQGETQY
. TRBV29-1 11 SVRETGAYEQY
once TRBV29-1 8 SAAINEQF
once TRBV28 10 ASSLSTHEQY
. TRBV18 13 ASSPFVGSNQPQH
. TRBV5-1 13 ASSHSGRDWNEQF
few TRBV13 12 ASSPRTSPDTQY
. TRBV15 13 ATSRDRTGGTEAF
. TRBV20-1 9 SASGVETQY
once TRBV12-5 10 ASGLTPGEQY
. TRBV10-3 15 AIRRSERGSSTDTQY
few TRBV2 11 ASSRLDQGGYT
. TRBV14 10 ASSPLGNEQF
once TRBV2 13 ASSESGGWTGELF
few TRBV7-8 12 ASYRAGIQETQY
. TRBV29-1 15 SVGGPGLPRHLTEAF
. TRBV4-1 19 ASSSHAGLGTSGSSSYEQY
. TRBV7-3 15 ASSLGLAGGRWNEQF
. TRBV2 13 ASSEAEVGSYGYT
. TRBV7-6 15 ASSLAGTSGSPVEQY
. TRBV28 11 ASSRDVGYGYT
few TRBV10-3 13 AISEEGQGGDEQY
. TRBV5-1 13 ASSPPGGSWETQY
. TRBV6-5 12 ASSYLGPGNTIY
. TRBV7-9 11 ASSRDYQETQY
. TRBV25-1 12 ASSELTAVGEQF
. TRBV2 10 ASVRGSGTQY
. TRBV4-2 14 ASSQGPTGSPSPLH
. TRBV19 14 ASSMSGQGPYYEQY
. TRBV6-5 11 ASSYSRGNGYT